A selection of T cell receptor beta chains follows, all from one sample in a study of T cell repertoires in cytomegalovirus infection. TCRdb called the reads again in MiXCR, with one record for every CDR3 protein. The data hold around 490,000 distinct CDR3 sequences, with around 27% observed a single time. The specimen sequenced was PBMCs. The receptors originated from a human donor in good health (CMV status not recorded). Some clones in this sample may be carry-over from other donors' samples. Each CDR3 is given with its conserved first and last residue. D genes are given only for firm matches. Clone size is not always given. Where it is, it says once, few, many or a class for expanded clones.

v_gene	d_gene	j_gene	abundance	CDR3nt	CDR3aa
TRBV7-9	.	TRBJ2-1	.	TGTGCCAGCAGGCCGGGACGGACATTCTCCTACAATGAGCAGTTCTTC	CASRPGRTFSYNEQFF
TRBV19	.	TRBJ1-4	.	TGTGCCAGTAGTATACAGCATAATGAAAAACTGTTTTTT	CASSIQHNEKLFF
TRBV7-2	TRBD1	TRBJ1-5	many	TGTGCCAGCAGCCGGGACAGACCCAATCAGCCCCAGCATTTT	CASSRDRPNQPQHF
TRBV20-1	.	TRBJ1-2	.	TGCAGTGCCAAGGACAGCTACACCTTC	CSAKDSYTF
TRBV23-1	.	TRBJ2-7	.	TGCGCCAGCCGGGGGAGGATCTACGAGCAGTACTTC	CASRGRIYEQYF
TRBV29-1	.	TRBJ1-5	few	TGCAGCGTTGAGGGCAGGAGATACCTCCAGCCCCAGCATTTT	CSVEGRRYLQPQHF
TRBV27	TRBD2	TRBJ2-7	.	TGTGCCAGCAGTCGGGGGGGCCACTACGAGCAGTACTTC	CASSRGGHYEQYF
TRBV7-2	.	TRBJ2-4	many	TGTGCCAGCAGCTTAGCATTGGACGTCGGGAACATTCAGTACTTC	CASSLALDVGNIQYF
TRBV5-1	.	TRBJ1-1	.	TGCGCCAGCAGCTTGAATGGCCAGTTGAACACTGAAGCTTTCTTT	CASSLNGQLNTEAFF
TRBV7-2	.	TRBJ2-5	many	TGTGCCAGCAGCTTTCAAGAGAGGGAGACCCAGTACTTC	CASSFQERETQYF
TRBV7-3	TRBD2	TRBJ2-6	few	TGTGCCAGCAGCCCCCCCCTGATAGCGGGAGTCATAGGGGCCAACGTCCTGACTTTC	CASSPPLIAGVIGANVLTF
TRBV12-3/TRBV12-4	.	TRBJ1-3	few	TGTGCCAGCAGTCCGGGCGGAGGCGCTGGAAACACCATATATTTT	CASSPGGGAGNTIYF
TRBV4-1	.	TRBJ2-3	few	TGCGCCAGCAGCCAGGGGCGGTGGGATACGCAGTATTTT	CASSQGRWDTQYF
TRBV4-1	.	TRBJ2-1	.	TGCGCCAGCAGCCAACCAAGACTCAAGGGTGAGCAGTTCTTC	CASSQPRLKGEQFF
TRBV7-2	.	TRBJ2-3	many	TGTGCCAGCAGCCCCCAACGCTCCCTAGGGGGAGATACGCAGTATTTT	CASSPQRSLGGDTQYF
TRBV7-8	TRBD1	TRBJ2-1	.	TGTGCCAGCAGCTTAGCTAGGAGGGGACAGGGGGCCAAGAGCGGGAGGGCCAATGAGCAGTTCTTC	CASSLARRGQGAKSGRANEQFF
TRBV7-2	.	TRBJ1-1	.	TGTGCCAGCAGCCGTAGGGGCAGGGTCACTGAAGCTTTCTTT	CASSRRGRVTEAFF
TRBV28	.	TRBJ2-7	.	TGTGCCACCCGGCACGCCTACGAGCAGTACTTC	CATRHAYEQYF
TRBV11-2	TRBD1	TRBJ2-4	.	TGTGCCAGCAGCCAGCTGAGGACAGGCAAAAACATTCAGTACTTC	CASSQLRTGKNIQYF
TRBV7-9	.	TRBJ2-2	many	TGTGCCAGCAGCTTAGCGGGGGGGAACACCGGGGAGCTGTTTTTT	CASSLAGGNTGELFF
TRBV10-3	.	TRBJ2-5	.	TGTGCCATCGGGGGGCCACGGGTAGAGACCCAGTACTTC	CAIGGPRVETQYF
TRBV20-1	.	TRBJ2-3	.	TGCAGTGCTAGAGGTGGCCCAGCTAGCACAGATACGCAGTATTTT	CSARGGPASTDTQYF
TRBV7-2	.	TRBJ1-2	many	TGTGCCAGCAGCTTAGCTTCAGTGTGGAGTAACTATGGCTACACCTTC	CASSLASVWSNYGYTF
TRBV15	.	TRBJ2-5	few	TGTGCCACCAGCAGAGGGAGGGTTGGACAAGAGACCCAGTACTTC	CATSRGRVGQETQYF
TRBV7-7	.	TRBJ1-4	many	TGTGCCAGCAGCCCAGAGCGGGGAGAAAAACTGTTTTTT	CASSPERGEKLFF
TRBV27	.	TRBJ2-1	.	TGTGCCAGCAGTTTAAAACAGTCCTACAATGAGCAGTTCTTC	CASSLKQSYNEQFF
TRBV20-1	TRBD1	TRBJ1-5	.	TGCAGTGCTAAAGGGACAGCCAATCAGCCCCAGCATTTT	CSAKGTANQPQHF
TRBV18	.	TRBJ1-4	.	TGTGCCAGCTCACCACAGCCGGAACCTGACGGAAAACTGTTTTTT	CASSPQPEPDGKLFF
TRBV12-5	TRBD1	TRBJ2-2	.	TGTGCTAGAGGTTTGTGGACAGGAGAGAACACCGGGGAGCTGTTTTTT	CARGLWTGENTGELFF
TRBV20-1	TRBD2	TRBJ2-5	few	TGCAGTGGTAGGGGTTGGCGGGAGCAAGAGACCCAGTACTTC	CSGRGWREQETQYF
TRBV18	.	TRBJ1-1	.	TGTGCCAGCTCACCACCGAGGGGCCTAAAGGCCACTGAAGCTTTCTTT	CASSPPRGLKATEAFF
TRBV6-8	.	TRBJ1-1	.	TGTGCCAGTTCGCCGGGGCACGGTGAAGCTTTCTTT	CASSPGHGEAFF
TRBV12-3/TRBV12-4	TRBD2	TRBJ2-3	few	TGTGCCAGCACCAACGGACTAGCGGGTACCACAGATACGCAGTATTTT	CASTNGLAGTTDTQYF
TRBV19	.	TRBJ2-1	few	TGTGCCAGTAGTATATTGGGAGAGGGGTATCGCTACAATGAGCAGTTCTTC	CASSILGEGYRYNEQFF
TRBV27	.	TRBJ2-5	few	TGTGCCAGCAGTTTATCGCAGGGAGGAGAGACCCAGTACTTC	CASSLSQGGETQYF
TRBV6-2/TRBV6-3	.	TRBJ2-7	many	TGTGCCAGCAGTTATAGCTCCCAGACCTACGAGCAGTACTTC	CASSYSSQTYEQYF
TRBV20-1	TRBD2	TRBJ2-7	.	TGCAGTGCTAGAGGGGGCGGGACTAGCTTTTCCTACGAGCAGTACTTC	CSARGGGTSFSYEQYF
TRBV19	.	TRBJ1-2	.	TGTGCCAGTATAAGTCCCGGCTCTAACTACGGCTACACCTTC	CASISPGSNYGYTF
TRBV7-6	TRBD1	TRBJ2-5	.	TGTGCCAGCAGCACATGGGACAGGGAGGAAAAGACCCAGTACTTC	CASSTWDREEKTQYF
TRBV12-3/TRBV12-4	TRBD2	TRBJ2-2	.	TGTGCCAGCAGTTTAAGACTAGCAGTCGGGGAGCTGTTTTTT	CASSLRLAVGELFF
TRBV7-8	TRBD1	TRBJ1-5	many	TGTGCCAGCAGCTTGGGAAGACAGGGCCTCAATCAGCCCCAGCATTTT	CASSLGRQGLNQPQHF